This T cell receptor beta chain comes out of a study of T cell repertoires in cytomegalovirus infection. About this clonotype: Its antigen is currently unknown.

In TCRdb, the reads were re-called with MiXCR into one record per CDR3 protein. The sample holds roughly 120,000 distinct CDR3 sequences, 32% seen once. CDR1 is SQVTM, CDR2 ANQGSEA, per germline. Trimming stripped 0 bases from V and 1 base from J, with 14 bases between. The CDR3 extends over 16 amino acids. The source of this sequence is a human donor in good health (CMV status not recorded). Some clones in this sample may be carry-over from other donors' samples. Sample: CD8+ T cells from cultured PBMCs, taken from culture after CMV antigen stimulation. This sequence joins TRBV29-1 and TRBJ2-3; D is unresolved. CDR3 region: CSVEDLGGMGTDTQYF. The CDR3 DNA sequence: TGCAGCGTTGAAGATCTAGGCGGAATGGGCACAGATACGCAGTATTTT.